This T cell receptor (beta chain) was sequenced for a study of regulatory T cells in long-lasting Graves disease. V was cut by 5 bases and J by 3 bases, with 16 bases left in between. CDR1 LNHNV and CDR2 YYDKDF come from the germline V gene (reference sequence). The length of the CDR3 is 15 residues. Both iRepertoire HTBI primers and Arm-PCR of CDR3 regions were used to build the TCR beta libraries. TCRdb analysed the multiplex PCR reads with MiXCR anew, one entry per CDR3 protein. Of 400,000 to 500,000 distinct CDR3 sequences in the sample, roughly 15% were seen once. Regarding time point: newly diagnosed GD, antithyroid drugs for less than 3 months. The TCR library was made from RNA extracted from PBMCs. This clonotype was seen at least ten times. These same records also appear under a second study, on T cells in Graves' hyperthyroidism and ophthalmopathy.

Sequences were derived from peripheral blood mononuclear cells (PBMCs), sampled at new diagnosis, from a patient treated with antithyroid drugs. V and J are TRBV15 and TRBJ1-2; D may be TRBD1 (5 bases). The receptor comes from a woman younger than 45 with Graves disease. This chain's CDR3 is CATSDIGGSYYGYTF. For the CDR3, the DNA is TGTGCCACCAGCGACATTGGGGGATCCTACTATGGCTACACCTTC.